This T cell receptor beta chain was obtained from a study of radiotherapy plus CTLA-4 blockade in lung cancer. About the study: Objective responses were observed in 15% to 20% of patients, and disease control was achieved by 30% to 40%.

Notes on this clone: What it binds is not known.

Assay used: immunoSEQ multiplex PCR; TCRdb lists only in-frame clones, some missing. The sample lists about 87,000 clones, more than 75% occurring once. Study-level results: Response was reportedly best predicted by early blood T cell clone dynamics, with interferon-beta. Tumor-derived TCR clones expanded in blood after radiotherapy plus ipilimumab.

Patients in the study, people with chemo-refractory metastatic non-small-cell lung cancer, received focal radiation plus ipilimumab CTLA-4 blockade. This CDR3 comprises 14 residues. Trimming shortened V by 3 bases and J by 4 bases, and 13 bases separated the two germline ends. Germline V gene sequence: CDR1 KGHSH, CDR2 LQKENI. The sequences come from peripheral blood, collected from a patient treated with radiotherapy plus ipilimumab. The TCR originated in a human donor with non-small cell lung cancer that progressed on radiotherapy plus ipilimumab. The gene calls are TRBV18 and TRBJ2-7, with no clear D. DNA of the CDR3: TGTGCCAGCTCACCGCCTAGTATCAGGTACGAGCAGTACTTC. Translation: CASSPPSIRYEQYF. The entire variable domain, with the rest obtained from reference TRBV18 and TRBJ2-7, is as follows: NAGVMQNPRHLVRRRGQEARLRCSPMKGHSHVYWYRQLPEEGLKFMVYLQKENIIDESGMPKERFSAEFPKEGPSILRIQQVVRGDSAAYFCASSPPSIRYEQYFGPGTRLTVT.